One sample yielded the 2 T cell receptor beta chains listed below, sequenced in a study of T cell repertoires in cytomegalovirus infection. Their recognized antigens are unknown. MiXCR, run by TCRdb on the reads, gives a single entry per CDR3 protein. The sample holds about 220,000 distinct CDR3 sequences, around 35% seen once. The sample in question was CD8+ T cells from cultured PBMCs, obtained from culture after CMV antigen stimulation. The receptors originated from a human donor in good health (CMV status not recorded). Some clones in this sample may be carry-over from other donors' samples.

This rearrangement joins TRBV28 to TRBJ2-1; D is unclear. With 1 base removed from V and 6 bases from J, the gap between germline ends came to 16 bases. The CDR3 consists of 16 residues. The germline V gene encodes CDR1 MDHEN and CDR2 SYDVKM. The chain's CDR3 is CASSLSSTWTSNEQFF. CDR3 coding DNA: TGTGCCAGCAGTTTATCCTCCACGTGGACGTCCAATGAGCAGTTCTTC.

The chain recombines TRBV2 with TRBJ2-7, with D unclear. CDR1 is SNHLY and CDR2 is FYNNEI in the germline V gene. The CDR3 is made up of 13 amino acids. The V and J ends lost 4 bases and 2 bases respectively, with 9 bases between them. CDR3 coding DNA: TGTGCCAGCAGTGCCGGGCCGGCCTACGAGCAGTACTTC. The encoded protein is CASSAGPAYEQYF.